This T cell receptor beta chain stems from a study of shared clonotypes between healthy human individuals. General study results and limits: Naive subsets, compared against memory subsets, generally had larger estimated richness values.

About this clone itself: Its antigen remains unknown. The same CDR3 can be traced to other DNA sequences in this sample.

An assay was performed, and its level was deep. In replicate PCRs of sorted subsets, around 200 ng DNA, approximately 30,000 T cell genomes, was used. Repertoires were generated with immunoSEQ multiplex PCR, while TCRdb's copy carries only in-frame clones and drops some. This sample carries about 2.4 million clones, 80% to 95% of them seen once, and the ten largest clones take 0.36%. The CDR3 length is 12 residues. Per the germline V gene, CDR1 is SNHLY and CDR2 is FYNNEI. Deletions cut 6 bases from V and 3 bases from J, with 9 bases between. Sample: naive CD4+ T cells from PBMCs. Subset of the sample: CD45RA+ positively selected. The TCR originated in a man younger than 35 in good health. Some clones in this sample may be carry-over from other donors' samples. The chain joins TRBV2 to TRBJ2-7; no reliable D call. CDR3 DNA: TGTGCCAGCAGCGGATCAAGCTACGAGCAGTACTTC. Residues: CASSGSSYEQYF.